One and the same sample provided the 26 T cell receptor beta chains below, sequenced in a study of cytomegalovirus exposure and HLA in healthy donors. PCR primers comprised 60 Vbeta and 13 Jbeta primers. Sequenced by immunoSEQ multiplex PCR; TCRdb stores in-frame clones only, minus some. The sample yields roughly 73,000 clones, 65% to 80% seen once. Sample: PBMCs. These receptors were obtained from a man aged 65 to 79 in good health and CMV-seronegative.

The V call is TRBV11-2, the J call TRBJ1-3; 8 bases fit TRBD1. J lost 6 bases, V lost 2 bases, and 9 bases had no gene match. The length of the CDR3 is 16 residues. The germline gives CDR1 SGHAT, CDR2 FQNNGV. The CDR3 loop reads CASSLTARTGINTIYF. The DNA for the CDR3 is TGTGCCAGCAGCTTAACGGCCCGGACAGGGATAAACACCATATATTTT.

The chain recombines TRBV19 with TRBJ2-1, with a possible D match to TRBD1 (6 bases). The CDR3 has 15 amino acids. Germline V gene sequence: CDR1 LNHDA, CDR2 SQIVND (reference sequence). Trimming stripped 7 bases from V and 2 bases from J, with 15 bases between. As DNA, the CDR3 is TGTGCCAGTAACCCCGGACAGTTTACCTACAATGAGCAGTTCTTC. Amino acid sequence: CASNPGQFTYNEQFF.

The chain is built from TRBV7-2 and TRBJ1-1, with 10 bases matching TRBD1. With V trimmed by 4 bases and J by 6 bases, 17 bases remained unmatched. The CDR3 runs 18 residues. Looked up from germline, CDR1 is SGHTA and CDR2 is FQGNSA. The CDR3 nucleotides are TGTGCCAGCAGCTCCCGCCGACAGGGGGCGCGAGGATTCGCTGAAGCTTTCTTT. Translating it yields CASSSRRQGARGFAEAFF.

The chain carries TRBV7-2 and TRBJ1-5; D uncertain. Trimming left V 5 bases short and J 1 base short, with 12 bases between. The CDR3 covers 15 residues. Germline V CDR1 and CDR2: SGHTA, FQGNSA. The CDR3 is CASSRSGGSNQPQHF. CDR3 bases: TGTGCCAGCAGCCGTTCGGGAGGGAGCAATCAGCCCCAGCATTTT. The complete variable domain, with remaining parts taken from reference TRBV7-2 and TRBJ1-5, reads GAGVSQSPSNKVTEKGKDVELRCDPISGHTALYWYRQSLGQGLEFLIYFQGNSAPDKSGLPSDRFSAERTGGSVSTLTIQRTQQEDSAVYLCASSRSGGSNQPQHFGDGTRLSIL.

The rearrangement links TRBV7-2 to TRBJ2-7; 9 bases are shared with TRBD2. The ends lost 7 bases at V and 6 bases at J; junction bases unmatched: 7. Germline V gene sequence: CDR1 SGHTA, CDR2 FQGNSA. The CDR3 is 13 amino acids. CDR3 nucleotide sequence: TGTGCCAGCATGCGGGGGGGGTCATCCGAGCAGTACTTC. This encodes CASMRGGSSEQYF.

This clone turned up a few times. This chain links TRBV5-1 with TRBJ1-4; the D is unclear. In germline, CDR1 is SGHRS, CDR2 YFSETQ. This CDR3 contains 17 residues. The V end lost 4 bases, the J end lost 0 bases, and 16 bases lay between the germline ends. The DNA of the CDR3 is TGCGCCAGCAGCCTAACCACACTATCGGCAACTAATGAAAAACTGTTTTTT. It encodes CASSLTTLSATNEKLFF. Based on the CDR3 plus reference TRBV5-1 and TRBJ1-4, the full variable domain is KAGVTQTPRYLIKTRGQQVTLSCSPISGHRSVSWYQQTPGQGLQFLFEYFSETQRNKGNFPGRFSGRQFSNSRSEMNVSTLELGDSALYLCASSLTTLSATNEKLFFGSGTQLSVL.

The chain is built from TRBV27 and TRBJ1-6; 10 bases agree with TRBD1. Germline V CDR1 and CDR2: MNHEY, SMNVEV (reference sequence). This CDR3 region has 15 residues. Trimming took 5 bases from V and 7 from J; bases not matched to a gene: 5. The CDR3 reads CASSTGDRGNSPLHF. The DNA of the CDR3 is TGTGCCAGCAGTACAGGGGACAGGGGCAATTCACCCCTCCACTTT.

This clone was recorded many times. The J gene is TRBJ1-4, the V gene TRBV5-1, with D perhaps matching TRBD1 (6 bases). Trimming took off 2 bases at V and 3 bases at J, with 11 bases between the two ends. CDR3 length: 15 residues. In germline, CDR1 is SGHRS, CDR2 YFSETQ. This chain's CDR3 is CASSFGTYANEKLFF. Here the CDR3 DNA reads TGCGCCAGCAGCTTCGGGACATATGCTAATGAAAAACTGTTTTTT.

CDR3 region: CSAPWGGEAFF. In DNA, the CDR3 is TGCAGTGCTCCTTGGGGGGGGGAAGCTTTCTTT. The chain recombines TRBV20-1 with TRBJ1-1, with TRBD1 as a possible D gene (5 bases). Germline V gives CDR1 DFQATT, CDR2 SNEGSKA (reference sequence). V was shortened by 5 bases and J by 8 bases, with 12 bases between the two germline ends. The CDR3 is 11 amino acids.

About this clone itself: Mismatch with germline at one junction end may stem from a read error. CDR3 DNA sequence: TGTGCTAGCAGCGCAAACGCGGGAGCCGCCGGGGAGCTGTTTTTT. Translation: CASSANAGAAGELFF. V usage is TRBV7-7 and J usage is TRBJ2-2, with 7 bases matching TRBD2. This CDR3 region has 15 residues. The V gene's germline CDR1 is SSHAT and CDR2 FNYEAQ (reference sequence).

This clone showed up just a few times. The chain employs TRBV6-1 and TRBJ1-2; TRBD1 agrees at 8 bases. The ends lost 9 bases at V and 4 bases at J; junction bases unmatched: 7. The CDR3 spans 13 residues. In germline, CDR1 is MNHNS, CDR2 SASEGT. The CDR3 bases are TGTGCCAGTCGGACAGGGTCCCTCTATGGCTACACCTTC. Residues: CASRTGSLYGYTF.

The chain carries TRBV18 and TRBJ2-5, with D possibly being TRBD1 (6 bases). Trimming removed 1 base at V and 2 bases at J, with 11 bases between. This CDR3 has 15 amino acids. CDR1 is KGHSH, CDR2 LQKENI, per germline. CDR3 coding DNA: TGTGCCAGCTCACCACACGACAGGCCACAAGAGACCCAGTACTTC. Translated: CASSPHDRPQETQYF.

A word on this clone: Sequence at one end of the junction differs from germline and may be a read error. The chain combines TRBV9 with TRBJ2-1, with a tentative D call TRBD2 (6 bases). Germline values: CDR1 SGDLS, CDR2 YYNGEE. The CDR3 is made up of 16 amino acids. The CDR3 spells CTSSVAETVSYNEQFF. The CDR3, as DNA: TGTACCAGCAGCGTAGCGGAGACAGTCTCCTACAATGAGCAGTTCTTC.

The chain joins TRBV7-8 to TRBJ2-1; D unclear. CDR1 is SGHVS, CDR2 FQNEAQ, per germline. Deletions cut 2 bases from V and 4 bases from J, with 6 bases between. This CDR3 has 13 amino acids. CDR3 sequence reads: CASSLSVYNEQFF. The CDR3 coding sequence is TGTGCCAGCAGCTTATCGGTGTACAATGAGCAGTTCTTC.

The chain has TRBV19 and TRBJ1-5; D is possibly TRBD1 (5 bases). The CDR3 totals 17 residues. V was cut by 5 bases and J by 0 bases, with 17 bases left in between. The V gene's germline CDR1 is LNHDA and CDR2 SQIVND (reference sequence). The CDR3 bases are TGTGCCAGTAGTCATGAAGGCGGAAGGGGTAGCAATCAGCCCCAGCATTTT. As protein: CASSHEGGRGSNQPQHF.

This clone was counted only a few times. V gene TRBV30 combines with J gene TRBJ1-5; TRBD1 matches 8 bases. CDR3 length: 14 residues. The V segment lost 2 bases and the J segment 4 bases; nucleotides outside the gene matches: 4. The germline gives CDR1 GTSNPN, CDR2 SVGIG (reference sequence). CDR3 loop: CAWSPQGGNQPQHF. The CDR3 DNA reads as TGTGCCTGGAGTCCACAGGGGGGAAATCAGCCCCAGCATTTT. The full variable domain, in which reference TRBV30 and TRBJ1-5 provide the parts outside the CDR3, is SQTIHQWPATLVQPVGSPLSLECTVEGTSNPNLYWYRQAAGRGLQLLFYSVGIGQISSEVPQNLSASRPQDRQFILSSKKLLLSDSGFYLCAWSPQGGNQPQHFGDGTRLSIL.

This chain links TRBV7-2 with TRBJ1-5; TRBD1 might be the D (5 bases). CDR3 length equals 14 residues. Trimming removed 1 base at V and 9 bases at J, with 13 bases between. Germline V lookup: CDR1 SGHTA, CDR2 FQGNSA. The CDR3 loop is CASSLGTPRSPQHF. The CDR3 region has the DNA TGTGCCAGCAGCTTAGGGACACCGCGGTCGCCCCAGCATTTT. Filled out from reference TRBV7-2 and TRBJ1-5, the complete variable domain reads GAGVSQSPSNKVTEKGKDVELRCDPISGHTALYWYRQSLGQGLEFLIYFQGNSAPDKSGLPSDRFSAERTGGSVSTLTIQRTQQEDSAVYLCASSLGTPRSPQHFGDGTRLSIL.

The chain has TRBV20-1 and TRBJ1-5; no definite D call. Germline V gene data show CDR1 as DFQATT and CDR2 as SNEGSKA (reference sequence). This CDR3 is built from 10 residues. V was trimmed by 4 bases and J by 7 bases, leaving 5 bases between them. CDR3 nucleotides: TGCAGTGCTACCGGGCAGCCCCAGCATTTT. As protein: CSATGQPQHF.

This clone was seen once. The V gene is TRBV6-5, the J gene TRBJ1-1; a weak D match, TRBD1 (6 bases). The V and J ends lost 5 bases and 2 bases respectively, with 12 bases between them. The CDR3 is made up of 14 amino acids. The V gene's germline CDR1 is MNHEY and CDR2 SVGAGI. The chain's CDR3 is CASSKGGGNTEAFF. CDR3 DNA sequence: TGTGCCAGCAGTAAGGGGGGGGGAAACACTGAAGCTTTCTTT.

The chain joins TRBV4-3 to TRBJ2-6, with 7 bases fitting TRBD2. The CDR3 is made up of 17 amino acids. The germline V gene has CDR1 LGHNA and CDR2 YSLEER. Trimming cost V 2 bases and J 4 bases; bases outside gene matches: 8. CDR3 sequence reads: CASSQSSREAGANVLTF. The CDR3 DNA sequence: TGCGCCAGCAGCCAATCATCTCGGGAGGCCGGGGCCAACGTCCTGACTTTC.

J is TRBJ2-2 and V is TRBV6-1; TRBD2 might be the D (5 bases). The length of the CDR3 is 16 residues. Per germline, CDR1 MNHNS and CDR2 SASEGT. The V end was cut by 3 bases, the J end by 1 base, with 12 bases between. The CDR3 region is CASSDQPGLNTGELFF. In nucleotides, the CDR3 is TGTGCCAGCAGTGATCAACCAGGACTGAACACCGGGGAGCTGTTTTTT.

V usage is TRBV10-2 and J usage is TRBJ2-1, with D possibly being TRBD2 (7 bases). The CDR3 is 17 amino acids. V gave up 1 base and J gave up 5 bases, with 18 bases separating them. Germline V gene lookup returns CDR1 WSHSY and CDR2 SAAADI. In DNA, the CDR3 is TGCGCCAGCAGTGAGTTGGGAGGGGGGTTTCAGAACAATGAGCAGTTCTTC. Protein: CASSELGGGFQNNEQFF.

The chain carries TRBV9 and TRBJ2-7; 9 nucleotides align to TRBD2. This CDR3 contains 16 residues. The V gene end was trimmed by 0 bases and the J gene end by 3 bases; junction bases not matched to a gene: 7. Germline assignment: CDR1 SGDLS and CDR2 YYNGEE. This CDR3 reads CASSVDVTSGIYEQYF. The CDR3 DNA reads TGTGCCAGCAGCGTAGATGTGACTAGCGGAATCTACGAGCAGTACTTC.

V usage is TRBV11-2 and J usage is TRBJ2-1; a weak D match, TRBD2 (6 bases). This CDR3 has 16 residues. Trimming took off 4 bases at V and 4 bases at J, with 17 bases between the two ends. The germline V gene encodes CDR1 SGHAT and CDR2 FQNNGV. The CDR3 sequence: CASSSRPREFYNEQFF. DNA for the CDR3: TGTGCCAGCAGCTCCCGGCCCCGGGAGTTTTACAATGAGCAGTTCTTC.

This chain joins TRBV5-1 and TRBJ1-2, with D unresolved. Between the trimmed V and J ends, which lost 4 bases and 6 bases, there was a span of 19 bases. CDR3 size: 15 residues. Germline loops: CDR1 SGHRS, CDR2 YFSETQ. The CDR3, as DNA: TGCGCCAGCAGCCTGTATGACATGCCCTCCGATGGCTACACCTTC. Amino acids: CASSLYDMPSDGYTF.

The chain uses TRBV25-1 and TRBJ2-5, with D maybe TRBD2 (6 bases). The DNA end lines up better with TRBJ2-7; the J call may be wrong. CDR1 is MGHDK, CDR2 SYGVNS, per germline. The CDR3 spans 14 residues. Written as DNA, the CDR3 is TGTGCCAGCAGTCCCATCCTAGCGTTGGGCGAGCAGTACTTC. Its translation is CASSPILALGEQYF.